This record looks at one T cell receptor (beta chain) sequence and its context. Its antigen remains unidentified. The data were obtained in a study of brain T cells in children with intractable seizures. Overall study results and limits: Patients' HCMV serostatus was unknown; virus specificity rests on CDR3 similarity alone. Pre- and post-surgery blood differed in depth, so pre-surgery absences may be undersampling.

The sequenced cases were selected for having the highest brain T cell transcript signatures. At least one anti-epileptic drug was given before surgery. Here immunoSEQ multiplex PCR was the method, and the copy in TCRdb shows in-frame clones only, minus some. The sample holds about 110,000 clones; approximately 94% are singletons and the top ten take around 4.1%. CDR3 length: 18 amino acids. From germline, CDR1 is MDHEN and CDR2 SYDVKM. V trimming: 6 bases; J trimming: 0 bases; junction bases outside the gene matches: 8. The sample here was peripheral blood, taken at surgery. The chain has TRBV28 and TRBJ2-5, with 15 bases identical to TRBD2. The sequence was collected from a boy in the first two years of life with hemimegalencephaly and intractable seizures. Written as DNA, the CDR3 is TGTGCCAGCAGCGGGGGACTAGCGGGAGGCGCGTACCAAGAGACCCAGTACTTC. Translation: CASSGGLAGGAYQETQYF.